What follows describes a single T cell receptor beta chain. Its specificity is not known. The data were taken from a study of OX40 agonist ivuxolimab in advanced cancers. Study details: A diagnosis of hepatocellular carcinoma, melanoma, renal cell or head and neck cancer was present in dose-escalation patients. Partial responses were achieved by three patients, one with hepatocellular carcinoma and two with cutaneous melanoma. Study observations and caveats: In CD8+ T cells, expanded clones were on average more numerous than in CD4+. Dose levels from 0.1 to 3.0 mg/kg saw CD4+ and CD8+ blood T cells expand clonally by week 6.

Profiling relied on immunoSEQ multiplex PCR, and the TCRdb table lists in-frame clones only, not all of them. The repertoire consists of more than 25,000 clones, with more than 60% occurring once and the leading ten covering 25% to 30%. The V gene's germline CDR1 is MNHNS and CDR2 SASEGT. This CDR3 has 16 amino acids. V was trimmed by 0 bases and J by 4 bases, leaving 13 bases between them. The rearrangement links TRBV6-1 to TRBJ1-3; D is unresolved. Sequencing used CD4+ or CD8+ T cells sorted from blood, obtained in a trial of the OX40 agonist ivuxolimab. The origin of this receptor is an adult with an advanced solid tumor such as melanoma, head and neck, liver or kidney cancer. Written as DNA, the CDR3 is TGTGCCAGCAGTGAAGCACTATTCTTGAGGGGAAACACCATATATTTT. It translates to CASSEALFLRGNTIYF.